This T cell receptor beta chain was sequenced in a study of metastatic and nonmetastatic thyroid tumors. Study overall: Repertoires from blood and tumor or nodule tissue of malignant and benign thyroid patients were compared.

Per the original data handling: A classifier of distant metastasis in papillary thyroid cancer was built from CDR3 differences (across clinicopathological groups). Using MiXCR, TCRdb reanalyzed the PCR reads. The authors' filters were not applied to this entry. This sample has about 28,000 clones; more than 20% occur once, and the top ten carry under 2.5%. Study conclusions and caveats: Significantly higher TCR beta diversity was reportedly seen in malignant thyroid tumors than benign nodules, in blood and tumor.

Among the patients, none had received any treatment before thyroid surgery. This clone was seen repeatedly, ten times or more. Its specificity is unknown. V was pared by 4 bases and J by 0 bases, with 13 bases between. The CDR3 has 17 residues. The germline CDR1 and CDR2 sequences are WSHSY and SAAADI. The chain combines TRBV10-2 with TRBJ1-6, with D hard to call. Material for sequencing was blood. This TCR derives from a female donor with papillary thyroid cancer or a benign thyroid nodule (not recorded which). Some clones in this sample may be carry-over from other donors' samples. Here the CDR3 DNA reads TGCGCCAGCAGTGCCAGTGGCAGTAGCTCCTATAATTCACCCCTCCACTTT. Translating gives CASSASGSSSYNSPLHF.